The 4 T cell receptor beta chains reported below all come from one sample, sequenced in a study of cytomegalovirus exposure and HLA in healthy donors. The study ran its PCR with 60 Vbeta and 13 Jbeta primers. The method was immunoSEQ multiplex PCR; TCRdb's version includes in-frame clones alone and lacks a portion of them. This sample has 150,000 to 200,000 clones, with 87% found just once. Material for sequencing was PBMCs. The receptors originated from a girl less than two years old in good health and CMV-seronegative.

This clone is a singleton in its sample. CDR3 DNA: TGTGCCAGCAGTCCAAACAGGGGGCGAAATCAGCCCCAGCATTTT. Residues: CASSPNRGRNQPQHF. The chain recombines TRBV27 with TRBJ1-5; 9 nucleotides match TRBD1. V gave up 5 bases and J gave up 4 bases; unmatched junction bases: 6. This CDR3 has 15 amino acids. Germline CDR1 and CDR2: MNHEY and SMNVEV (reference sequence).

The V gene is TRBV6-5, the J gene TRBJ1-1, with D hard to call. The CDR3 runs to 14 residues. V dropped 0 bases and J dropped 3 bases, with 8 bases sitting between them. Germline CDR1 is MNHEY and CDR2 is SVGAGI. CDR3: CASSYSFADTEAFF. DNA of the CDR3: TGTGCCAGCAGTTACTCCTTTGCGGACACTGAAGCTTTCTTT.

This chain connects TRBV9 to TRBJ2-7, with D possibly being TRBD2 (5 bases). CDR3 size: 13 residues. Germline CDR1 and CDR2: SGDLS and YYNGEE. V shed 4 bases and J shed 2 bases, with 10 bases lying between them. CDR3 amino acids: CASSPRGAYEQYF. The CDR3 nucleotides are TGTGCCAGCAGCCCCCGGGGAGCCTACGAGCAGTACTTC.

The chain joins TRBV21-1 to TRBJ2-1; the table's TRBD1 call for D was not verified on the DNA. TRBV21-1 is termed a pseudogene. There are 12 residues in the CDR3. The CDR3 loop is CASPQADNEQFF. As DNA, the CDR3 is TGTGCCAGCCCCCAGGCAGACAATGAGCAGTTCTTC.